Listed here are 9 T cell receptor beta chains from one sample, sequenced in a study of T cell responses to AZD1222 COVID-19 vaccine. Some clones are missing from TCRdb's copy, which holds only in-frame ones; the method was immunoSEQ multiplex PCR. The data show some 120,000 clones, around 90% seen once. Sequenced material: peripheral blood, taken on day 0 of MenACWY control vaccination. Receptors originate from an adult in good health.

This clone was observed a few times. This sequence joins TRBV28 and TRBJ1-4; 12 bases are a match to TRBD1. The CDR3 extends over 16 amino acids. CDR1 and CDR2 (germline): MDHEN, SYDVKM. Germline trimming cut 5 bases from V and 3 bases from J; bases unmatched to any gene: 4. The CDR3 DNA reads as TGTGCCAGCAGTCCAGGGACAGGGGGCTCTAATGAAAAACTGTTTTTT. Translating it yields CASSPGTGGSNEKLFF.

The V and J genes are TRBV14 and TRBJ2-5; tentatively, D is TRBD1 (5 bases). Per the germline V gene, CDR1 is SGHDN and CDR2 is FVKESK. Trimming cost V 3 bases and J 2 bases, with 16 bases left between them. This CDR3 has 16 residues. CDR3 in DNA: TGTGCCAGCAGCCAGGATGCCCACAGGAGACAAGAGACCCAGTACTTC. Amino acid sequence: CASSQDAHRRQETQYF.

This chain uses TRBV5-1 with TRBJ2-3; TRBD1 is a possible D gene (7 bases). There are 16 residues in the CDR3. CDR1 and CDR2 (germline): SGHRS, YFSETQ. Trimming removed 4 bases from V and 4 bases from J, with 19 bases in between. CDR3 sequence: CASSRAGGFGSDTQYF. CDR3 in DNA: TGCGCCAGCAGCCGAGCAGGGGGGTTTGGATCAGATACGCAGTATTTT.

This clone was picked up one time. The chain carries TRBV5-1 and TRBJ2-4; 7 bases map to TRBD2. The CDR3 spans 15 residues. J gave up 4 bases and V 3 bases, and 7 bases lay outside the gene matches. Germline-derived CDR1 and CDR2 are SGHRS and YFSETQ. CDR3 sequence (DNA): TGCGCCAGCAGCTCGGAAACGGGGGGTAAAAACATTCAGTACTTC. Translated: CASSSETGGKNIQYF. The variable domain in full, with the rest retrieved from reference TRBV5-1 and TRBJ2-4, is KAGVTQTPRYLIKTRGQQVTLSCSPISGHRSVSWYQQTPGQGLQFLFEYFSETQRNKGNFPGRFSGRQFSNSRSEMNVSTLELGDSALYLCASSSETGGKNIQYFGAGTRLSVL.

This chain uses TRBV3-1 (or the pseudogene TRBV3-2) with TRBJ2-5; 9 bases agree with TRBD2. The trim removed 3 bases at V and 5 bases at J, leaving 10 bases unmatched. Germline CDR1 LGHDT, CDR2 YNNKEL (reference sequence). The CDR3 length is 16 residues. The CDR3 DNA reads TGTGCCAGCAGCCATGAGCGGGGGGCCATATGGGAGACCCAGTACTTC. It specifies CASSHERGAIWETQYF.

This chain links TRBV7-7 with TRBJ2-5; 11 bases align to TRBD2. This CDR3 has 15 residues. The J segment lost 4 bases and the V segment lost 4 bases, leaving 5 bases of the junction unmatched. Germline CDR1 is SSHAT and CDR2 is FNYEAQ (reference sequence). The CDR3, as DNA: TGTGCCAGCAGCTCAGGACTAGCGGGCCGAGAGACCCAGTACTTC. Its protein product is CASSSGLAGRETQYF.

This chain uses TRBV12-3 or TRBV12-4 with TRBJ2-1; 10 nucleotides line up with TRBD1. This CDR3 is built from 13 residues. V trimming: 6 bases; J trimming: 16 bases; junction bases outside the gene matches: 12. This CDR3 is CASSRQPTGGSFF. CDR3 coding DNA: TGTGCCAGCAGCCGCCAACCGACAGGGGGCTCCTTCTTC.

The chain couples TRBV10-3 to TRBJ1-6; D is unresolved. The CDR3 sequence is 14 residues long. CDR1 ENHRY and CDR2 SYGVKD come from the germline V gene. V gave up 4 bases and J gave up 8 bases, with 12 bases separating them. The CDR3 nucleotides read TGTGCCATCAGTGCAGGACCTGAGCATTCACCCCTCCACTTT. This translates into CAISAGPEHSPLHF.

The CDR3 spells CAWSVGAGLSSYEQYF. Written as DNA, the CDR3 is TGTGCCTGGAGTGTAGGAGCGGGATTAAGCTCCTACGAGCAGTACTTC. The chain couples TRBV30 to TRBJ2-7, with 7 bases matching TRBD2. Trimming at V came to 0 bases and at J to 0 bases, leaving 8 bases not matched to a gene. This CDR3 region has 16 residues. Germline V gene data show CDR1 as GTSNPN and CDR2 as SVGIG (reference sequence). Full variable domain (outside the CDR3, taken from reference TRBV30 and TRBJ2-7): SQTIHQWPATLVQPVGSPLSLECTVEGTSNPNLYWYRQAAGRGLQLLFYSVGIGQISSEVPQNLSASRPQDRQFILSSKKLLLSDSGFYLCAWSVGAGLSSYEQYFGPGTRLTVT.